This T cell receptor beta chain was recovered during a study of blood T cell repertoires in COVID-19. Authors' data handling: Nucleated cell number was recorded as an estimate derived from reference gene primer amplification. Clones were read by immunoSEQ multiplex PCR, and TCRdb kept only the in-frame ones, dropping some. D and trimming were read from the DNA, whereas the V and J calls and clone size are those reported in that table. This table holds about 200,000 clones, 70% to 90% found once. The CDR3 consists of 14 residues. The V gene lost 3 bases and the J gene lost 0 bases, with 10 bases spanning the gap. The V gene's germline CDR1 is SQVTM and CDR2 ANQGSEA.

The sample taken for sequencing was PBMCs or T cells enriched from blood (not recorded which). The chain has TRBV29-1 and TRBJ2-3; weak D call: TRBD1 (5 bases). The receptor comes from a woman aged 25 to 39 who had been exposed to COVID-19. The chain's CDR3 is CSVDRGRSTDTQYF. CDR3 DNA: TGCAGCGTTGATAGGGGCAGAAGCACAGATACGCAGTATTTT.